This T cell receptor (beta chain) originates from a study of long-term antiretroviral therapy in people with HIV. Study-level points and caveats: Diversity increased after ART yet remained lower than in transplant donor controls. Repertoire dominance by clones expanded before ART was seen at all time points.

Germline values: CDR1 MDHEN, CDR2 SYDVKM. The germline V and J ends were trimmed by 6 bases and 6 bases, with 24 bases remaining between them. The CDR3 totals 16 residues. Remarks on this clone: What it binds is not known.

Every donor had one or more pre-ART and two or more post-ART PBMC samples. HIV-positive participants were all treated in the United States. The libraries were made with immunoSEQ v3.0 at survey level. Measured with immunoSEQ multiplex PCR; TCRdb has only the in-frame clones, and not every one. The sample yields roughly 16,000 clones, approximately 80% seen once. The chain couples TRBV28 to TRBJ2-7; D is uncertain. This clonotype was obtained from a man younger than 35 with HIV. Specimen: unsorted PBMCs, collected 0.1 years before starting antiretroviral therapy. Here the CDR3 DNA reads TGTGCCAGCAGCCTCCCCCCGGCCTTGAGGATCTCCGAGCAGTACTTC. Residues: CASSLPPALRISEQYF.